These T cell receptor beta chains were read from a single sample in a study of cytomegalovirus exposure and HLA in healthy donors. TCRdb keeps only in-frame clones here, not all; method: immunoSEQ multiplex PCR. The sample holds 130,000 to 150,000 clones. Input material: PBMCs. The source of these receptors is a male donor in good health and CMV-seronegative. Both conserved end residues are part of each CDR3. The D gene is left open where the match is weak.

v_call: TRBV9
d_call: TRBD1
j_call: TRBJ1-1
cdr3_aa: CASSVGRDRDEAFF
cdr3_nt: TGTGCCAGCAGCGTAGGTCGAGACAGGGATGAAGCTTTCTTT

v_call: TRBV23-1
d_call: TRBD1
j_call: TRBJ1-2
cdr3_aa: CASSATGNQVYGYTF
cdr3_nt: TGCGCCAGCAGTGCGACAGGGAATCAAGTCTATGGCTACACCTTC

v_call: TRBV7-2
d_call: TRBD1
j_call: TRBJ1-3
cdr3_aa: CASSPRGTGGFSGNTIYF
cdr3_nt: TGTGCCAGCAGCCCCAGAGGGACAGGGGGATTTAGTGGAAACACCATATATTTT

v_call: TRBV14
d_call: .
j_call: TRBJ1-6
cdr3_aa: CASSQELGDSYNSPLHF
cdr3_nt: TGTGCCAGCAGCCAAGAGTTAGGAGATTCCTATAATTCACCCCTCCACTTT

v_call: TRBV18
d_call: TRBD2
j_call: TRBJ2-1
cdr3_aa: CASSPPGLAGGRQGNEQFF
cdr3_nt: TGTGCCAGCTCACCACCGGGACTAGCGGGAGGGCGCCAAGGAAATGAGCAGTTCTTC

v_call: TRBV2
d_call: .
j_call: TRBJ2-7
cdr3_aa: CASTPGFVREQYF
cdr3_nt: TGTGCCAGCACCCCGGGTTTCGTGAGGGAGCAGTACTTC

v_call: TRBV9
d_call: TRBD2
j_call: TRBJ2-2
cdr3_aa: CASSSTSGGPGELFF
cdr3_nt: TGTGCCAGCAGCTCGACTAGCGGGGGGCCCGGGGAGCTGTTTTTT

v_call: TRBV6-1
d_call: TRBD1
j_call: TRBJ1-5
cdr3_aa: CASSEVWGAQGGPQHF
cdr3_nt: TGTGCCAGCAGTGAAGTCTGGGGGGCCCAGGGGGGTCCCCAGCATTTT

v_call: TRBV6-1
d_call: .
j_call: TRBJ2-7
cdr3_aa: CASSEILGLEYF
cdr3_nt: TGTGCCAGCAGTGAAATACTAGGTTTGGAGTACTTC

v_call: TRBV18
d_call: .
j_call: TRBJ2-5
cdr3_aa: CASSPAGETQYF
cdr3_nt: TGTGCCAGCTCCCCTGCCGGGGAGACCCAGTACTTC

v_call: TRBV2
d_call: TRBD1
j_call: TRBJ2-2
cdr3_aa: CASRGQGKTGELFF
cdr3_nt: TGTGCCAGCAGGGGACAGGGGAAGACCGGGGAGCTGTTTTTT

v_call: TRBV30
d_call: TRBD2
j_call: TRBJ2-3
cdr3_aa: CAWGQREREWGTQYF
cdr3_nt: TGTGCCTGGGGGCAGCGGGAGCGGGAGTGGGGTACGCAGTATTTT

v_call: TRBV11-2
d_call: .
j_call: TRBJ1-1
cdr3_aa: CASSMTQGTEAFF
cdr3_nt: TGTGCCAGCAGCATGACACAGGGAACTGAAGCTTTCTTT

v_call: TRBV7-2
d_call: TRBD2
j_call: TRBJ2-7
cdr3_aa: CASGHSGGAYEQYF
cdr3_nt: TGTGCCAGCGGCCACAGCGGGGGAGCCTACGAGCAGTACTTC

v_call: TRBV10-3
d_call: .
j_call: TRBJ1-1
cdr3_aa: CAISESTRPNTEAFF
cdr3_nt: TGTGCCATCAGTGAGTCGACTCGTCCGAACACTGAAGCTTTCTTT

v_call: TRBV11-1
d_call: TRBD1
j_call: TRBJ1-4
cdr3_aa: CASSRQGGIAEEKLFF
cdr3_nt: TGTGCCAGCAGCCGACAGGGAGGTATTGCGGAGGAAAAACTGTTTTTT

v_call: TRBV11-2
d_call: .
j_call: TRBJ1-2
cdr3_aa: CASSRGSGGNYGYTF
cdr3_nt: TGTGCCAGCAGCCGTGGGTCGGGGGGGAACTATGGCTACACCTTC

v_call: TRBV28
d_call: TRBD2
j_call: TRBJ2-2
cdr3_aa: CASSSSAGTNTGELFF
cdr3_nt: TGTGCCAGCAGCTCCTCAGCGGGAACGAACACCGGGGAGCTGTTTTTT

v_call: TRBV27
d_call: .
j_call: TRBJ1-2
cdr3_aa: CASSLAHRNYGYTF
cdr3_nt: TGTGCCAGCAGTTTGGCCCACAGGAACTATGGCTACACCTTC

v_call: TRBV4-2
d_call: TRBD2
j_call: TRBJ2-7
cdr3_aa: CASSQGEREYEQYF
cdr3_nt: TGTGCCAGCAGCCAAGGCGAGCGGGAGTACGAGCAGTACTTC

v_call: TRBV28
d_call: TRBD2
j_call: TRBJ2-1
cdr3_aa: CASRRSSGTILSYNEQFF
cdr3_nt: TGTGCCAGCCGCAGGAGCAGCGGGACTATACTCTCCTACAATGAGCAGTTCTTC

v_call: TRBV5-1
d_call: TRBD2
j_call: TRBJ2-3
cdr3_aa: CASRGGMTDTQYF
cdr3_nt: TGCGCCAGCAGGGGGGGGATGACAGATACGCAGTATTTT

v_call: TRBV20-1
d_call: TRBD1
j_call: TRBJ2-7
cdr3_aa: CSASRGHEQYF
cdr3_nt: TGCAGTGCTAGCAGGGGGCACGAGCAGTACTTC

v_call: TRBV19
d_call: TRBD2
j_call: TRBJ2-7
cdr3_aa: CASSIYRLTSGSSYEQYF
cdr3_nt: TGTGCCAGTAGTATCTATAGACTGACTAGCGGGAGCTCCTACGAGCAGTACTTC

v_call: TRBV11-3
d_call: .
j_call: TRBJ2-7
cdr3_aa: CASGRGHEQYF
cdr3_nt: TGTGCCAGCGGGAGAGGCCACGAGCAGTACTTC

v_call: TRBV30
d_call: TRBD1
j_call: TRBJ2-7
cdr3_aa: CAWSRQGASYEQYF
cdr3_nt: TGTGCCTGGAGTCGACAGGGGGCGTCCTACGAGCAGTACTTC

v_call: TRBV5-6
d_call: .
j_call: TRBJ2-7
cdr3_aa: CASSLGGKGLGEQYF
cdr3_nt: TGTGCCAGCAGCTTGGGAGGGAAAGGCTTGGGCGAGCAGTACTTC

v_call: TRBV4-3
d_call: .
j_call: TRBJ2-6
cdr3_aa: CASSQETLALSGANVLTF
cdr3_nt: TGCGCCAGCAGCCAAGAGACTCTAGCTCTCTCTGGGGCCAACGTCCTGACTTTC

v_call: TRBV30
d_call: TRBD1
j_call: TRBJ1-6
cdr3_aa: CAWAHRRQGAWSPLHF
cdr3_nt: TGTGCCTGGGCCCACCGGAGACAGGGGGCTTGGTCACCCCTCCACTTT

v_call: TRBV6-6
d_call: .
j_call: TRBJ2-7
cdr3_aa: CASSATGVYEQYF
cdr3_nt: TGTGCCAGCTCCGCGACTGGCGTCTACGAGCAGTACTTC

v_call: TRBV12-5
d_call: TRBD1
j_call: TRBJ1-1
cdr3_aa: CASGLQRGQGNTEAFF
cdr3_nt: TGTGCTAGTGGTTTGCAAAGGGGACAGGGTAACACTGAAGCTTTCTTT

v_call: TRBV28
d_call: TRBD1
j_call: TRBJ1-5
cdr3_aa: CASNIDRGQPQHF
cdr3_nt: TGTGCCAGCAACATCGACAGGGGACAGCCCCAGCATTTT

v_call: TRBV5-1
d_call: .
j_call: TRBJ1-5
cdr3_aa: CASSLGGEWNQPQHF
cdr3_nt: TGCGCCAGCAGCTTGGGTGGGGAGTGGAATCAGCCCCAGCATTTT

v_call: TRBV4-3
d_call: TRBD1
j_call: TRBJ2-1
cdr3_aa: CASSQDGDSGNEQFF
cdr3_nt: TGCGCCAGCAGCCAAGATGGGGACAGCGGCAATGAGCAGTTCTTC

v_call: TRBV5-1
d_call: .
j_call: TRBJ1-1
cdr3_aa: CASSFSQGLSTEAFF
cdr3_nt: TGCGCCAGCAGCTTCTCACAGGGTCTCAGCACTGAAGCTTTCTTT

v_call: TRBV5-1
d_call: .
j_call: TRBJ1-2
cdr3_aa: CASSLEGNGGYTF
cdr3_nt: TGCGCCAGCAGCTTGGAGGGGAATGGAGGCTACACCTTC

v_call: TRBV6-5
d_call: .
j_call: TRBJ2-7
cdr3_aa: CASSHDSPYEQYF
cdr3_nt: TGTGCCAGCAGTCATGACAGTCCCTACGAGCAGTACTTC

v_call: TRBV19
d_call: .
j_call: TRBJ2-1
cdr3_aa: CASSIRAWSGETYNEQFF
cdr3_nt: TGTGCCAGTAGTATCCGGGCATGGAGCGGAGAAACCTACAATGAGCAGTTCTTC

v_call: TRBV9
d_call: .
j_call: TRBJ1-2
cdr3_aa: CASSGDGGNYGYTF
cdr3_nt: TGTGCCAGCAGTGGGGATGGGGGGAACTATGGCTACACCTTC

v_call: TRBV6-5
d_call: TRBD1
j_call: TRBJ2-7
cdr3_aa: CASSSGQGRYEQYF
cdr3_nt: TGTGCCAGCAGTTCGGGACAGGGAAGGTACGAGCAGTACTTC

v_call: TRBV6-6
d_call: .
j_call: TRBJ1-5
cdr3_aa: CASTYRDLRPQHF
cdr3_nt: TGTGCCAGCACCTACAGGGACCTAAGGCCCCAGCATTTT

v_call: TRBV15
d_call: .
j_call: TRBJ1-5
cdr3_aa: CATSLGEGHGNQPQHF
cdr3_nt: TGTGCCACCAGCCTCGGGGAGGGGCACGGCAATCAGCCCCAGCATTTT

v_call: TRBV9
d_call: .
j_call: TRBJ1-1
cdr3_aa: CASSVEVNTEAFF
cdr3_nt: TGTGCCAGCAGCGTGGAGGTGAACACTGAAGCTTTCTTT

v_call: TRBV14
d_call: .
j_call: TRBJ2-1
cdr3_aa: CASSQGGLLYNEQFF
cdr3_nt: TGTGCCAGCAGCCAAGGCGGTCTCCTCTACAATGAGCAGTTCTTC

v_call: TRBV5-4
d_call: TRBD2
j_call: TRBJ2-5
cdr3_aa: CASSLGPLTSGPQETQYF
cdr3_nt: TGTGCCAGCAGCTTGGGTCCCCTAACTAGCGGCCCCCAAGAGACCCAGTACTTC

v_call: TRBV6-5
d_call: TRBD2
j_call: TRBJ2-7
cdr3_aa: CASSSIGLAEYEQYF
cdr3_nt: TGTGCCAGCAGTTCCATCGGGCTAGCGGAGTACGAGCAGTACTTC

v_call: TRBV18
d_call: .
j_call: TRBJ1-2
cdr3_aa: CASSPVAGDTDGYTF
cdr3_nt: TGTGCCAGCTCACCAGTGGCAGGGGATACGGATGGCTACACCTTC

v_call: TRBV13
d_call: .
j_call: TRBJ2-7
cdr3_aa: CASSPAGRNSYEQYF
cdr3_nt: TGTGCCAGCAGCCCGGCGGGGCGAAACTCCTACGAGCAGTACTTC